What follows is one T cell receptor (beta chain) and its context. The read falls 3 residues short of the CDR3 end, and the missing part is taken from the germline J gene. V dropped 5 bases and J dropped 2 bases, with 3 bases sitting between them. The CDR3 consists of 12 residues. The germline gives CDR1 SGHTA, CDR2 FQGNSA. The data are from a study of Tregs in tolerant kidney transplant recipients. Here immunoSEQ multiplex PCR was the method, and the copy in TCRdb shows in-frame clones only, minus some. The listing contains about 52,000 clones. The sample here was CD4+ T cells from blood, taken before the transplant. The V gene is TRBV7-2, the J gene TRBJ2-2; no firm D call. The clonotype originates from a human donor who received a combined kidney and bone marrow transplant. CDR3 region: CASSLNTGELFF. The DNA read from the CDR3 is TGTGCCAGCAGCCTCAACACCGGGGAG. Looking up the rest from reference TRBV7-2 and TRBJ2-2 gives the full variable domain: GAGVSQSPSNKVTEKGKDVELRCDPISGHTALYWYRQSLGQGLEFLIYFQGNSAPDKSGLPSDRFSAERTGGSVSTLTIQRTQQEDSAVYLCASSLNTGELFFGEGSRLTVL.